The rows below give T cell receptor beta chains drawn from one sample of a study of T cell changes during pregnancy in multiple sclerosis. Assay: immunoSEQ multiplex PCR; the TCRdb copy retains only in-frame clones and omits some. This table holds around 75,000 clones, roughly 91% found once. The sample was CD4+ T cells from peripheral blood mononuclear cells, taken in the third trimester of pregnancy. These receptor sequences come from a female donor in good health, enrolled as a control in a pregnancy study. Both conserved end residues are part of each CDR3. The D gene is left open where the match is weak. Not every row has a clone size; where given, it reads once, few, many or a size class.

CDR3aa | CDR3nt | v_gene | d_gene | j_gene | abundance
CATMDKGNQPQHF | TGTGCCACCATGGACAAGGGCAATCAGCCCCAGCATTTT | TRBV10-3 | . | TRBJ1-5 | .
CASSFSRTGGTYEQYF | TGTGCCAGCAGTTTTTCGAGGACAGGGGGAACCTACGAGCAGTACTTC | TRBV6-6 | TRBD1 | TRBJ2-7 | once
CASSRGVDPNEAFF | TGTGCCAGCTCCCGGGGGGTAGATCCCAATGAAGCTTTCTTT | TRBV6-5 | . | TRBJ1-1 | .
CASRPGTSGGADTQYF | TGTGCCAGCAGACCGGGGACTAGCGGGGGGGCAGATACGCAGTATTTT | TRBV6-6 | TRBD2 | TRBJ2-3 | .
CASSLAGRTLNPYEQYF | TGTGCCAGCAGCTTGGCAGGGAGGACACTAAACCCCTACGAGCAGTACTTC | TRBV5-5 | . | TRBJ2-7 | .
CSVVGVVGASYNEQFF | TGCAGCGTTGTAGGGGTCGTGGGGGCTTCCTACAATGAGCAGTTCTTC | TRBV29-1 | . | TRBJ2-1 | .
CASSLGTSLGAQQYF | TGTGCCAGCAGCCTAGGGACTAGCTTGGGGGCGCAGCAGTACTTC | TRBV7-2 | TRBD2 | TRBJ2-7 | .
CASSSQGSAIYEQYF | TGTGCCAGCAGTTCCCAGGGATCTGCCATCTACGAGCAGTACTTC | TRBV6-6 | . | TRBJ2-7 | once
CATSREARSYSGNTIYF | TGTGCCACCAGCAGAGAGGCCAGGTCTTACTCTGGAAACACCATATATTTT | TRBV15 | . | TRBJ1-3 | .
CASSQGRGDYGYTF | TGTGCCAGCTCTCAAGGCAGGGGTGACTATGGCTACACCTTC | TRBV9 | . | TRBJ1-2 | .
CAIKGGATNEKLFF | TGTGCCATCAAGGGCGGGGCAACTAATGAAAAACTGTTTTTT | TRBV10-3 | . | TRBJ1-4 | .
CASSQTRQGNTEAFF | TGTGCCAGCAGCCAAACTCGACAGGGGAACACTGAAGCTTTCTTT | TRBV4-2 | TRBD1 | TRBJ1-1 | .
CASSLGQYNEQFF | TGTGCCAGCAGCTTAGGACAGTACAATGAGCAGTTCTTC | TRBV11-2 | . | TRBJ2-1 | .
CASSLGGARAYNEQFF | TGTGCCAGCAGCTTAGGGGGGGCTAGGGCTTACAATGAGCAGTTCTTC | TRBV7-3 | . | TRBJ2-1 | .
CASSDPGTEYGYTF | TGTGCCAGCAGCGATCCCGGGACAGAGTATGGCTACACCTTC | TRBV9 | TRBD1 | TRBJ1-2 | .
CASSNVGTSGVYEQYF | TGTGCCAGTAGTAATGTCGGGACTAGCGGGGTCTACGAGCAGTACTTC | TRBV19 | TRBD2 | TRBJ2-7 | .
CASSFIQVNTEAFF | TGTGCCAGCAGTTTCATACAGGTGAACACTGAAGCTTTCTTT | TRBV6-6 | . | TRBJ1-1 | few
CASSQEKGSSYNEQFF | TGTGCCAGCAGCCAAGAAAAGGGGTCTTCCTACAATGAGCAGTTCTTC | TRBV4-2 | . | TRBJ2-1 | .
CATSRDVGANSPLHF | TGTGCCACCAGCAGAGATGTAGGAGCTAATTCACCCCTCCACTTT | TRBV15 | . | TRBJ1-6 | .
CASSPVGGRETQYF | TGTGCCAGCAGCCCGGTCGGGGGACGGGAGACCCAGTACTTC | TRBV7-7 | . | TRBJ2-5 | .